This TCR beta chain comes out of a study of Ad26.COV2.S vaccination and SARS-CoV-2 variants. Study context: Among those in the COV1001 Ad26.COV2.S trial arm was the donor.

The treatment was: 19 received Ad26.COV2.S at low or high dose, single or two shots; roughly five received placebo; per-sample allocation not given. It was on day 63 after the first vaccine or placebo injection that samples were taken. Built on an Ad26 vector, the vaccine expressed Wuhan-strain SARS-CoV-2 spike. The CDR3 consists of 16 residues. Trimming took 0 bases from V and 0 from J, leaving 10 bases between them. Germline lookup yields CDR1 MRHNA and CDR2 SNTAGT. The repertoire was sequenced with immunoSEQ multiplex PCR; TCRdb's copy has only in-frame clones and lacks some. The table has some 340,000 clones, around four fifths seen once; the top ten hold under 2.5%.

The receptor comes from a person between 18 and 65 years old who received the Ad26.COV2.S COVID-19 vaccine or a placebo. The V gene is TRBV6-4, the J gene TRBJ2-3, with D possibly being TRBD2 (6 bases). The specimen comprised peripheral blood, sampled in a trial of Ad26.COV2.S vaccine versus placebo. CDR3 amino acids: CASSDSASVSTDTQYF. The CDR3 coding sequence is TGTGCCAGCAGTGACTCAGCTAGCGTTAGCACAGATACGCAGTATTTT.